This TCR beta chain was sequenced in a study of CD8 T cells in Susac syndrome. The CDR3 is made up of 14 amino acids. CDR1 is SGHRS and CDR2 is YFSETQ in the germline V gene. V dropped 7 bases and J dropped 5 bases, with 18 bases sitting between them. When the RNA was reverse transcribed, random hexamers were used with an input of roughly 0.45 to 1 ug. Amplification of TCR beta CDR3 used immunoSEQ multiplex PCR across 54 Vbeta and 13 Jbeta. TCRdb re-analysed the immunoSEQ multiplex PCR reads in MiXCR, keeping a single row per CDR3 protein. The sample includes under 200,000 distinct CDR3 sequences, around 90% seen only once; the top ten take around 0.087%. From blood CD8+ and CD4+ T cells, TCR beta sequences were generated. Both CD4+ and CD8+ T cells were negatively isolated, and TEMRA cells underwent FACS enrichment.

The sequence was collected from a human donor in good health. The chain uses TRBV5-1 and TRBJ1-1; D perhaps matches TRBD1 (5 bases). Sequenced input: CD4+ T cells from PBMCs. CDR3: CASGNEGVGTEAFF. CDR3 DNA: TGCGCCAGCGGCAACGAAGGGGTCGGGACTGAAGCTTTCTTT.